The rows below give T cell receptor beta chains drawn from one sample of a study of blood T cell repertoires in COVID-19. Sequencing used immunoSEQ multiplex PCR; TCRdb keeps in-frame clones, though not all of them. The sample contains 200,000 to 250,000 clones, more than 75% of which appear only once. The material sequenced was PBMCs or T cells enriched from blood (not recorded which). The receptors come from a woman between 50 and 59 years old who had recovered from COVID-19. CDR3s include the opening cysteine and the closing phenylalanine or tryptophan. Each record gives: J gene, clone size, V gene, D gene, CDR3 DNA, CDR3 protein. A D gene is named only where the DNA matches it firmly. Size is omitted from some rows. Given values are once, few, many or a class for expanded clones.

J: TRBJ2-1; size: NA; V: TRBV30; D: TRBD1; DNA: TGTGCCTGGAAAGTAGTCCGGACAGGGCGTAATGAGCAGTTCTTC; CDR3: CAWKVVRTGRNEQFF
J: TRBJ1-1; size: NA; V: TRBV6-4; D: NA; DNA: TGTGCCAGCAGTACACAGATGAACACTGAAGCTTTCTTT; CDR3: CASSTQMNTEAFF
J: TRBJ2-1; size: few; V: TRBV3-1/TRBV3-2; D: NA; DNA: TGTGCCAGCAGCCGTGAAGTAGGAGGGTGGAATGAGCAGTTCTTC; CDR3: CASSREVGGWNEQFF
J: TRBJ1-5; size: NA; V: TRBV28; D: TRBD1; DNA: TGTGCCAGCAGCTGGGACAGGCCGCCCCAGCATTTT; CDR3: CASSWDRPPQHF
J: TRBJ1-5; size: NA; V: TRBV6-1; D: TRBD1; DNA: TGTGCCAGCAGTGAGGACAGGCAATATCTCAATCAGCCCCAGCATTTT; CDR3: CASSEDRQYLNQPQHF
J: TRBJ2-5; size: NA; V: TRBV5-6; D: NA; DNA: TGTGCCAGCAGCTTGCGGGGCTGGACAGCCCAAGAGACCCAGTACTTC; CDR3: CASSLRGWTAQETQYF
J: TRBJ2-7; size: NA; V: TRBV27; D: NA; DNA: TGTGCCAGCAGCTCACCGGGACTCTCCTACGAGCAGTACTTC; CDR3: CASSSPGLSYEQYF
J: TRBJ1-2; size: NA; V: TRBV5-5; D: TRBD1; DNA: TGTGCCAGCAGCTTGATGCAGGGGGTAGGGGGCTACACCTTC; CDR3: CASSLMQGVGGYTF
J: TRBJ2-5; size: once; V: TRBV5-1; D: TRBD1; DNA: TGCGCCAGCAGTCGTACAGGGGGCGGGGAGACCCAGTACTTC; CDR3: CASSRTGGGETQYF
J: TRBJ1-2; size: NA; V: TRBV6-5; D: TRBD1; DNA: TGTGCCAGCAGTTACGAAGGAGGGGGCGCGGATGGCTACACCTTC; CDR3: CASSYEGGGADGYTF
J: TRBJ1-2; size: few; V: TRBV7-2; D: NA; DNA: TGTGCCAGCAGCTTAGCGGGTCTGGGAGGCGACTATGGCTACACCTTC; CDR3: CASSLAGLGGDYGYTF
J: TRBJ2-2; size: NA; V: TRBV4-2; D: TRBD2; DNA: TGTGCCAGCAGCCAAGGGCTAGCGGTGGACGGGGAGCTGTTTTTT; CDR3: CASSQGLAVDGELFF
J: TRBJ2-3; size: NA; V: TRBV4-1; D: NA; DNA: TGCGCCAGCAGCCAAGATCCAGCGGTGAATACGCAGTATTTT; CDR3: CASSQDPAVNTQYF
J: TRBJ1-1; size: NA; V: TRBV28; D: NA; DNA: TGTGCCAGCGCTATAAGGGGGGGGAACACTGAAGCTTTCTTT; CDR3: CASAIRGGNTEAFF
J: TRBJ2-1; size: NA; V: TRBV5-1; D: NA; DNA: TGCGCCAGCAGCCCACGTAGTATCCGTTCTTTTAGCTCCTACAATGAGCAGTTCTTC; CDR3: CASSPRSIRSFSSYNEQFF
J: TRBJ2-7; size: NA; V: TRBV30; D: TRBD1; DNA: TGTGCCTGGGAAACCGGGACAGGGACCTACGAGCAGTACTTC; CDR3: CAWETGTGTYEQYF
J: TRBJ1-5; size: NA; V: TRBV10-3; D: NA; DNA: TGTGCCATCAGTGAGTCTTATTACAGCCAGGGCAATCAGCCCCAGCATTTT; CDR3: CAISESYYSQGNQPQHF
J: TRBJ1-6; size: few; V: TRBV27; D: TRBD1; DNA: TGTGCCAGCAGTTATAGACAGGGACCCTATTCACCCCTCCACTTT; CDR3: CASSYRQGPYSPLHF
J: TRBJ2-5; size: NA; V: TRBV5-1; D: NA; DNA: TGCGCCAGCAGCTTGGGAGGCGACCACCAAGAGACCCAGTACTTC; CDR3: CASSLGGDHQETQYF
J: TRBJ2-5; size: NA; V: TRBV11-2; D: TRBD2; DNA: TGTGCCAGCACACGGACTAGCGGGATGTACCAAGAGACCCAGTACTTC; CDR3: CASTRTSGMYQETQYF
J: TRBJ2-2; size: NA; V: TRBV19; D: NA; DNA: TGTGCCAGTAGTATTCTCGGGTCGCCCGGGGAGCTGTTTTTT; CDR3: CASSILGSPGELFF
J: TRBJ2-1; size: NA; V: TRBV2; D: TRBD2; DNA: TGTGCCAGCAGTGCGTCTAGCGGTTCCTACAATGAGCAGTTCTTC; CDR3: CASSASSGSYNEQFF
J: TRBJ2-2; size: few; V: TRBV2; D: NA; DNA: TGTGCCAGCAGTGCGTTTTACACCGGGGAGCTGTTTTTT; CDR3: CASSAFYTGELFF
J: TRBJ2-1; size: NA; V: TRBV13; D: TRBD2; DNA: TGTGCCAGCAGCATGGGACTAGCGGGAGAGAGCTCCTACAATGAGCAGTTCTTC; CDR3: CASSMGLAGESSYNEQFF